This is a list of T cell receptor beta chains from one sample in a study of cytomegalovirus exposure and HLA in healthy donors. Assay: immunoSEQ multiplex PCR; the TCRdb copy retains only in-frame clones and omits some. Its table records around 100,000 clones. The sequenced material came from PBMCs. Receptors were obtained from a young man in good health and CMV-seronegative. Each CDR3 is given with its conserved first and last residue. A D gene is named only where the DNA matches it firmly.

TRBV7-9	.	TRBJ2-5	CASSLDGGWTQYF	TGTGCCAGCAGCTTGGACGGGGGATGGACCCAGTACTTC
TRBV29-1	.	TRBJ1-2	CSVAGDTTNYGYTF	TGCAGCGTTGCCGGGGACACAACTAACTATGGCTACACCTTC
TRBV5-6	TRBD1	TRBJ1-1	CASSLPYLAGTATEAFF	TGTGCCAGCAGCTTACCTTACCTAGCCGGGACAGCAACCGAAGCTTTCTTT
TRBV28	TRBD1	TRBJ2-1	CASSLDRGRFHEQFF	TGTGCCAGCAGTTTAGACAGGGGGCGCTTCCATGAGCAGTTCTTC
TRBV5-1	.	TRBJ1-1	CASSLAPGLHTEAFF	TGCGCCAGCAGCTTGGCTCCAGGGCTCCACACTGAAGCTTTCTTT
TRBV7-9	TRBD1	TRBJ1-4	CASSDRDSGLRLNEKLFF	TGTGCCAGCAGCGACCGGGACAGTGGTCTCCGCTTGAATGAAAAACTGTTTTTT
TRBV6-1	.	TRBJ2-5	CASSVTAAETQYF	TGTGCCAGCAGTGTAACAGCGGCGGAGACCCAGTACTTC
TRBV6-5	TRBD1	TRBJ1-2	CASSSLTGVNYGYTF	TGTGCCAGCAGTTCCCTCACAGGGGTAAACTATGGCTACACCTTC
TRBV7-2	TRBD1	TRBJ1-3	CASSFSRTGKGNTIYF	TGTGCCAGCAGCTTCAGCCGGACAGGGAAAGGAAACACCATATATTTT
TRBV14	TRBD2	TRBJ2-1	CASSPRTGTSSVSLFIDEQFF	TGTGCCAGCAGCCCAAGAACCGGGACTAGCAGCGTGTCTTTGTTTATCGATGAGCAGTTCTTC
TRBV13	TRBD2	TRBJ2-7	CASSPSGLAGLSSYEQYF	TGTGCCAGCAGCCCGTCGGGTTTAGCGGGGCTAAGCTCCTACGAGCAGTACTTC
TRBV20-1	TRBD1	TRBJ1-1	CSADRVTEAFF	TGCAGTGCTGACAGGGTCACTGAAGCTTTCTTT
TRBV19	.	TRBJ1-5	CASSTPGRGNSNQPQHF	TGTGCCAGTAGTACCCCAGGCCGGGGTAATAGCAATCAGCCCCAGCATTTT
TRBV6-1	TRBD1	TRBJ2-2	CASRAGTGGGGELFF	TGTGCCAGCAGAGCAGGGACAGGGGGCGGCGGGGAGCTGTTTTTT
TRBV5-4	TRBD1	TRBJ1-1	CASSFDRGVAEAFF	TGTGCCAGCAGCTTTGACAGGGGGGTTGCTGAAGCTTTCTTT
TRBV11-3	TRBD2	TRBJ2-5	CASSLGGLAEETQYF	TGTGCCAGCAGCTTAGGTGGACTAGCGGAAGAGACCCAGTACTTC
TRBV18	.	TRBJ2-1	CASSPIGGYSYNEQFF	TGTGCCAGCTCACCAATTGGGGGGTACTCCTACAATGAGCAGTTCTTC
TRBV28	TRBD1	TRBJ2-1	CASMVLGQGYNEQFF	TGTGCCAGCATGGTCCTAGGACAGGGCTACAATGAGCAGTTCTTC
TRBV10-3	.	TRBJ2-7	CAISGPRVAEFLTYEQYF	TGTGCCATCAGTGGACCCCGGGTAGCTGAATTCCTCACCTACGAGCAGTACTTC
TRBV2	.	TRBJ1-1	CASLVRGEAFF	TGTGCCAGCCTTGTACGGGGTGAAGCTTTCTTT
TRBV15	.	TRBJ1-2	CATSRDRGENYGYTF	TGTGCCACCAGCAGAGACAGGGGAGAGAACTATGGCTACACCTTC
TRBV6-4	TRBD2	TRBJ2-3	CASGSGTSGLDTQYF	TGTGCCAGCGGCTCCGGGACTAGCGGCCTGGATACGCAGTATTTT
TRBV4-2	.	TRBJ2-5	CASSRKNPYPSETQYF	TGTGCCAGCAGCCGAAAGAATCCCTATCCAAGCGAGACCCAGTACTTC
TRBV30	.	TRBJ1-1	CAWTQGSTEAFF	TGTGCCTGGACCCAGGGGAGCACTGAAGCTTTCTTT